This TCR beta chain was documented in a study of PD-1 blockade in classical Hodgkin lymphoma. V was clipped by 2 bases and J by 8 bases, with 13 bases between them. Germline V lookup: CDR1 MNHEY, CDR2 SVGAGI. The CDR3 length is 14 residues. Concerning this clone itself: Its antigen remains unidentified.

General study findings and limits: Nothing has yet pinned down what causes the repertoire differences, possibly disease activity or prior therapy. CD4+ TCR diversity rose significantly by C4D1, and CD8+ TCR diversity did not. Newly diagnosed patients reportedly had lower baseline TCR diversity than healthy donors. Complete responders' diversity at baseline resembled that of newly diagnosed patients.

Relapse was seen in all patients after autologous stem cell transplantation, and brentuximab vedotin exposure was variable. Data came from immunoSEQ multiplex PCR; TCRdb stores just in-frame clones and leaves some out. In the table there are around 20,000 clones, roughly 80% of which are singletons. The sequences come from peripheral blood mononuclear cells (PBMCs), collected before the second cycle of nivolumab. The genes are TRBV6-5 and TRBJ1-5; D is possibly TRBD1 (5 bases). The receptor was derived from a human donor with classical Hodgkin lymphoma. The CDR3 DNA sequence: TGTGCCAGCAGTTACGACGACAGCCCCAAGCCCCAGCATTTT. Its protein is CASSYDDSPKPQHF.